The sequence of this T cell receptor (beta chain) was determined in a study of shared clonotypes between healthy human individuals. General study findings and limits: Only a few donors were included, so the genetic and exposure-history diversity represented was limited.

The repertoire was sequenced with immunoSEQ multiplex PCR; TCRdb's copy has only in-frame clones and lacks some. This table holds about 510,000 clones, almost 80% found once. All donors were healthy HIV-negative adults lacking recent acute infections or vaccinations. Each donor was a Caucasian adult residing in Nashville, Tennessee. Genomic DNA of unsorted samples came from some 91 million PBMCs. As for this clone: Antigen unknown.

Germline CDR1 reads SEHNR; CDR2 reads FQNEAQ (reference sequence). CDR3 size: 12 residues. Deletions cut 11 bases from V and 3 bases from J, with 14 bases between. The sample was PBMCs. This sequence joins TRBV7-9 and TRBJ2-7; the D gene is possibly TRBD2 (5 bases). This receptor was taken from a woman in her 40s in good health. Some clones in this sample may be carry-over from other donors' samples. CDR3 protein: CASGLAYYEQYF. CDR3 bases: TGTGCCTCCGGGCTAGCCTACTACGAGCAGTACTTC.